These 17 T cell receptor beta chains were all obtained from the same sample, sequenced in a study of human T cells and chemical hapten exposure. TCRdb itself ran the 5' RACE reads through MiXCR, one entry per CDR3 protein. The sample carries 120,000 to 150,000 distinct CDR3 sequences, 3.5% to 5% recorded once. The authors extracted total RNA from unfractionated whole blood. All receptors come from a female donor in good health.

This clonotype appeared many times. The CDR3 region has the DNA TGTGCCAGCAGTGAACAGGGACTCTTGAACACCATATATTTT. It encodes CASSEQGLLNTIYF. The rearrangement links TRBV13 to TRBJ1-3; the D gene is possibly TRBD1 (6 bases). Trimming pared 6 bases from V and 7 bases from J, leaving 16 bases between. Germline CDR1 reads PRHDT; CDR2 reads FYEKMQ (reference sequence). The CDR3 is 14 amino acids.

This clonotype was seen many times. This sequence joins TRBV29-1 and TRBJ2-3, with 7 positions matching TRBD2. The CDR3 totals 15 residues. Losses at the gene ends were 4 bases for V and 4 bases for J; bases not matched to a gene: 11. Germline assignment: CDR1 SQVTM and CDR2 ANQGSEA. The CDR3 reads CSVAGERGAADTQYF. The DNA of the CDR3 is TGCAGCGTTGCCGGTGAGCGGGGCGCCGCAGATACGCAGTATTTT.

This clonotype came up many times. The chain is built from TRBV2 and TRBJ1-6; perhaps TRBD1 as D (5 bases). The V end lost 11 bases, the J end lost 9 bases, and 11 bases lay between the germline ends. The CDR3 is 11 residues long. Germline lookup yields CDR1 SNHLY and CDR2 FYNNEI. The CDR3 nucleotides are TGTGCCGGGGACGGGGGTTCACCCCTCCACTTT. Residues: CAGDGGSPLHF.

There are many counts of this clonotype. This chain links TRBV6-2 or TRBV6-3 with TRBJ2-3; D tentatively reads TRBD1 or TRBD2 (5 bases each). V was shortened by 6 bases and J by 1 base, with 23 bases between the two germline ends. This CDR3 contains 18 residues. Germline V gene sequence: CDR1 MNHEY, CDR2 SVGEGT. As DNA, the CDR3 is TGTGCCAGCAGACCCACTACTATATGGGACCCTCGCACAGATACGCAGTATTTT. As protein: CASRPTTIWDPRTDTQYF.

In this sample, this clonotype turned up many times. This chain uses TRBV18 with TRBJ2-3; either TRBD1 or TRBD2 may fit D (6 bases each). Germline CDR1 and CDR2: KGHSH and LQKENI. This CDR3 spans 16 amino acids. Trimming took 2 bases from V and 3 from J, leaving 15 bases between them. The CDR3 region has the DNA TGTGCCAGCTCACCAGCCAGGGGAGGAAGTACAGATACGCAGTATTTT. This codes for CASSPARGGSTDTQYF. Full variable domain (remainder filled in from reference TRBV18 and TRBJ2-3): NAGVMQNPRHLVRRRGQEARLRCSPMKGHSHVYWYRQLPEEGLKFMVYLQKENIIDESGMPKERFSAEFPKEGPSILRIQQVVRGDSAAYFCASSPARGGSTDTQYFGPGTRLTVL.

This clonotype was counted ten times or more. V is TRBV20-1 and J is TRBJ1-4, with TRBD1 matching over 8 bases. V shed 5 bases, J shed 8 bases, and the junction held 13 bases outside the gene matches. This CDR3 is 15 amino acids long. Looked up from germline, CDR1 is DFQATT and CDR2 is SNEGSKA (reference sequence). CDR3 DNA sequence: TGCAGTGCTTCCCGTGGACAGGGACGGGGCGAAAAACTGTTTTTT. Translated, it gives CSASRGQGRGEKLFF.

This clonotype has at least ten counts. The rearrangement uses TRBV6-6 and TRBJ1-1, with TRBD1 as a possible D gene (5 bases). Germline CDR1 and CDR2: MNHNY and SVGAGI (reference sequence). The CDR3 covers 14 residues. The V and J ends lost 2 bases and 2 bases respectively, with 9 bases between them. CDR3 sequence reads: CASSYDSGNTEAFF. The CDR3 nucleotides read TGTGCCAGCAGTTACGACAGCGGCAACACTGAAGCTTTCTTT.

Ten or more counts support this clonotype. The gene calls are TRBV9 and TRBJ2-1; 10 bases are a match to TRBD2. Losses at the gene ends were 3 bases for V and 5 bases for J; bases not matched to a gene: 5. The CDR3 totals 15 residues. Germline V gives CDR1 SGDLS, CDR2 YYNGEE. In nucleotides, the CDR3 is TGTGCCAGCAGCGGTTCTAGCGGGGGAGACAATGAGCAGTTCTTC. It codes for CASSGSSGGDNEQFF.

At least ten counts were recorded for this clonotype. The chain joins TRBV6-1 to TRBJ2-3; D is unclear. The CDR3 has 12 amino acids. V was trimmed by 3 bases and J by 3 bases, leaving 4 bases between them. Germline loops: CDR1 MNHNS, CDR2 SASEGT. The CDR3 sequence: CASSDQTDTQYF. DNA for the CDR3: TGTGCCAGCAGTGACCAGACAGATACGCAGTATTTT.

This clonotype was recorded at least ten times. The J gene is TRBJ2-2, the V gene TRBV7-9; D gene uncertain. V lost 1 base, J lost 0 bases, and 6 bases lay in between. The germline V gene has CDR1 SEHNR and CDR2 FQNEAQ (reference sequence). The CDR3 loop spans 15 amino acids. The CDR3: CASSLVRANTGELFF. CDR3 nucleotides: TGTGCCAGCAGCTTAGTCAGAGCGAACACCGGGGAGCTGTTTTTT.

This chain links TRBV3-1 with TRBJ2-1, with 8 nucleotides matching TRBD2. This CDR3 spans 16 amino acids. Trimming removed 0 bases from V and 5 bases from J; junction bases left unmatched: 6. The germline V gene encodes CDR1 LGHDT and CDR2 YNNKEL (reference sequence). CDR3 protein: CASSQDSGGHNNEQFF. CDR3 sequence (DNA): TGTGCCAGCAGCCAAGATTCGGGGGGGCACAACAATGAGCAGTTCTTC.

This chain connects TRBV18 to TRBJ1-5, with a possible D match to TRBD1 (5 bases). Germline CDR1 is KGHSH and CDR2 is LQKENI. The V end lost 2 bases, the J end lost 5 bases, and 16 bases lay between the germline ends. The CDR3 is made up of 16 amino acids. The CDR3, as DNA: TGTGCCAGCTCACCAACAGGCCTAGGTTCTGATCAGCCCCAGCATTTT. Encoded protein: CASSPTGLGSDQPQHF.

The chain has TRBV12-3 or TRBV12-4 and TRBJ1-2; D is undetermined. Trimming removed 3 bases at V and 2 bases at J, with 10 bases between. This CDR3 has 14 residues. The CDR3 DNA is TGTGCCAGCAGTTTTTCCCGAGCCAACTATGGCTACACCTTC. Amino acid sequence: CASSFSRANYGYTF.

This clonotype was picked up many times. The chain couples TRBV28 to TRBJ1-2; D call uncertain. The CDR3 has 15 residues. Trimming shortened V by 4 bases and J by 4 bases, and 16 bases separated the two germline ends. Germline CDR1 reads MDHEN; CDR2 reads SYDVKM. The CDR3 sequence is CASSSPRRLTYGYTF. The CDR3 DNA reads TGTGCCAGCAGTTCCCCACGCAGGTTGACCTATGGCTACACCTTC.

This clonotype was counted at least ten times. The rearrangement joins TRBV7-3 to TRBJ1-3; D might be TRBD1 (5 bases). Trimming stripped 3 bases from V and 0 bases from J, with 12 bases between. CDR3 size: 16 residues. The germline gives CDR1 SGHTA, CDR2 FQGTGA. The DNA for the CDR3 is TGTGCCAGCAGCTTGGGGACGCCAGACTCTGGAAACACCATATATTTT. This gives the protein CASSLGTPDSGNTIYF.

This clonotype was counted at least ten times. The J gene is TRBJ2-1, the V gene TRBV6-5; 7 nucleotides align to TRBD2. This CDR3 is built from 15 residues. After removal of 4 bases from V and 8 bases from J, the junction contained 11 bases not matched to a gene. Per the germline V gene, CDR1 is MNHEY and CDR2 is SVGAGI. In DNA form, the CDR3 reads TGTGCCAGCAGTTTCACGGGACTACTCCCCCATGAGCAGTTCTTC. Its protein is CASSFTGLLPHEQFF.

This clonotype was detected only a few times. An end of the junction does not agree with germline; a read error may underlie this. The chain employs TRBV5-6 and TRBJ2-7; TRBD1 aligns across 10 bases. The CDR3 consists of 12 residues. Germline V gene lookup returns CDR1 SGHDT and CDR2 YYEEEE. Written as DNA, the CDR3 is TGTGCCAGCAGCTGGGGCGAGGACAGGGGGACTTTC. Encoded protein: CASSWGEDRGTF.